Listed here is a single TCR beta chain. The sample carries other DNA sequences with the same CDR3. Clones were sequenced by immunoSEQ multiplex PCR, and TCRdb holds only the in-frame ones, with some missing. The sample has 150,000 to 250,000 clones, approximately 72% seen once. The data were taken from a study of cytotoxic CD8 clonotypes in ibrutinib-treated CLL. Study-level background: Of a cohort that held around 11 relapsed/refractory and some 14 treatment-naive patients, about 18 were IGHV unmutated. Response samples were taken after a median of approximately 11 months on treatment, range 6 to 36. Mean per-sample yields comprised around 260,000 productive templates and 85,000 to 100,000 productive rearrangements.

Genomic DNA in a quantity of about 2 micrograms was derived from cryopreserved PBMCs for TCR beta libraries. This CDR3 is built from 15 residues. The germline V gene has CDR1 SGHRS and CDR2 YFSETQ. V shed 0 bases and J shed 0 bases, with 7 bases lying between them. The sequence was collected from a human donor with chronic lymphocytic leukemia. Material: PBMCs, obtained after 24 months of ibrutinib treatment. V usage is TRBV5-1 and J usage is TRBJ1-5; no firm D call. As DNA, the CDR3 is TGCGCCAGCAGCTTGGACGGATATAGCAATCAGCCCCAGCATTTT. Residues: CASSLDGYSNQPQHF.